This paragraph reports one TCR beta chain. Its cognate antigen has yet to be identified. It has no much larger one-base neighbor in the sample; base qualities were not kept. The collaborating institutions used their own protocols to collect whole blood in K2EDTA tubes. Collaborator samples were shipped for TCRbeta analysis as frozen whole blood, isolated PBMCs, or DNA extracted from either sample type. The data were obtained in a study of blood T cell repertoires in COVID-19 (dated by TCRdb to about 2020). With respect to the entire study: The collaborator samples originated in the United States, Italy and Spain and spanned the acute and convalescent phases of COVID-19. The prospective study material was composed of cDNA or gDNA derived from T cells, B-cell-depleted T cells, or PBMCs. The sample metadata nearly always contained a de-identified subject ID, COVID-19 status, age in years and sex. Samples were obtained from the ongoing ImmuneRACE study (first 160 participants) and from about 1,300 subjects provided by 6 global collaborators. The repertoires were released in a freely available public database intended as a resource for research on the immune response to SARS-CoV-2. Deeply sampled blood TCRbeta repertoires from subjects exposed to, actively infected with, or recovered from COVID-19 were included in the dataset. Where available, HLA class I and class II types were obtained from metadata supplied by the sample provider rather than from assay-based typing. Results the study describes overall, beyond this receptor: Clinical and demographic metadata were provided uncurated, with the amount varying by source and participant.

TCRbeta CDR3 regions were amplified from genomic DNA using the immunoSEQ Assay, a bias-controlled multiplex PCR. The study's processing was this. The number of nucleated cells in each sample was estimated from the amplification of reference gene primers within the assay. To quantify the absolute abundance of each unique TCRbeta CDR3 rearrangement, sequence reads were collapsed and filtered. For each sample, productive Simpson clonality was calculated by taking the square root of Simpson's diversity index across productive rearrangements. The immuneACCESS repertoire file appears here via TCRdb, limited to in-frame rearrangements. These files lack a portion of the clones; in checked studies, under half of the deficit traces to unresolved V genes, and the cause of the others is not known. D and trimming were read from the DNA, whereas the V and J calls and clone size are those reported in that table. Recorded for this sample are about 130,000 clones; around four fifths of them occurred a single time. The ten largest make up over 10% of the sample.

The CDR3 sequence holds 17 residues, the cysteine and phenylalanine included. Left in the record is the CDR3 DNA by itself, 51 bases read in frame from the first base. V loses 6 bases at its end and J loses 2 bases; junction bases beyond the gene matches: 13. CDR1 ENHRY and CDR2 SYGVKD were looked up in the germline V gene. The sequenced sample consisted of peripheral blood. The TCR comes from a human donor in a cohort sampled during active COVID-19. The chain is assembled from TRBV10-3 and TRBJ2-5; 9 central bases correspond to TRBD2. The CDR3 sequence is CAISASLAGAGQETQYF. The base sequence is TGTGCCATCAGCGCGTCATTAGCGGGGGCCGGACAAGAGACCCAGTACTTC.